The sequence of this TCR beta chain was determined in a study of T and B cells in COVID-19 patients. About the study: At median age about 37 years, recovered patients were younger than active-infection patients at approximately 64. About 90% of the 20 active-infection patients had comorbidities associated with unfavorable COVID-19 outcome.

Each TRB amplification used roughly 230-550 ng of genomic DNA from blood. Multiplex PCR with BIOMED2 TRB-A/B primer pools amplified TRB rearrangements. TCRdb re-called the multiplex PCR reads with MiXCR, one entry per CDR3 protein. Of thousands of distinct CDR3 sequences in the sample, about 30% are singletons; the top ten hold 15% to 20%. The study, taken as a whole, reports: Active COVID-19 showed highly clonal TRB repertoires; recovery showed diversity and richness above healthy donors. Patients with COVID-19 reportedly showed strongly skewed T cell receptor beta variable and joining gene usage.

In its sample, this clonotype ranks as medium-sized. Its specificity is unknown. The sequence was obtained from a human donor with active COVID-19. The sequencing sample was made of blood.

The CDR3 is CASSKRIGQVRTDTQYF. As DNA, the CDR3 is TGTGCCAGCAGTAAGAGGATCGGACAGGTCCGCACAGATACGCAGTATTTT. The rearrangement links TRBV6-5 to TRBJ2-3; TRBD1 aligns across 7 bases. The CDR3 spans 17 residues. With V trimmed by 5 bases and J by 1 base, 12 bases remained unmatched. The V gene's germline CDR1 is MNHEY and CDR2 SVGAGI.